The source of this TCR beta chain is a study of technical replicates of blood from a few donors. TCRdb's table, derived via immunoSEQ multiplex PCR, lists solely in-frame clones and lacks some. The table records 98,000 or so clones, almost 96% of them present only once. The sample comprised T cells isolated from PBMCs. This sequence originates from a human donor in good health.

In DNA, the CDR3 is TGTGCCAGTAGTATTGCCGCGGGGGGCAATCAGCCCCAGCATTTT. Its protein is CASSIAAGGNQPQHF. This chain connects TRBV19 to TRBJ1-5, with TRBD1 as a possible D gene (5 bases). V lost 3 bases, J lost 2 bases, and 11 bases lay in between. Germline lookup yields CDR1 LNHDA and CDR2 SQIVND (reference sequence). The length of the CDR3 is 15 residues.